In its sample, the clone carrying this TCR beta chain was seen once. Its antigen is not known. These data come from a study of cytomegalovirus exposure and HLA in healthy donors. Findings of the study overall: A previous analysis found most TCR beta V segments productive roughly 87% or roughly 30% of the time.

Use of 60 Vbeta and 13 Jbeta primers characterized the PCR. Assay used: immunoSEQ multiplex PCR; TCRdb lists only in-frame clones, some missing. This table holds 130,000 to 150,000 clones, around 73% found once. With 5 bases removed from V and 4 bases from J, the gap between germline ends came to 14 bases. The germline V gene has CDR1 SEHNR and CDR2 FQNEAQ (reference sequence). The CDR3 length is 14 residues. The sample taken for sequencing was PBMCs. The chain links TRBV7-9 to TRBJ2-5; D is possibly TRBD2 (5 bases). The sequence derives from a woman aged 18-29 years in good health and CMV-seronegative. This CDR3 reads CASSGRRERETQYF. The CDR3 DNA sequence: TGTGCCAGCAGCGGACGTCGGGAAAGAGAGACCCAGTACTTC.